This T cell receptor beta chain was found in a study of blood T cell repertoires in COVID-19. Study context: COVID-19 samples collected from the United States, Italy and Spain covered acute and convalescent phases. PBMCs, B-cell-depleted T cells, or T cells were the source of the cDNA or gDNA that made up the material.

Methods used by the authors: Counts of nucleated cells, estimated from reference gene primer amplification, were obtained. TCRdb's copy holds only in-frame clones and misses some; the assay was immunoSEQ multiplex PCR. V and J calls plus clone size are reproduced from that table; the DNA served to infer D and trimming. The repertoire holds about 200,000 clones, with around 83% as singletons. The V and J ends lost 4 bases and 2 bases, in that order; junction bases with no gene match: 21. The V gene's germline CDR1 is SGHVS and CDR2 FNYEAQ. This CDR3 spans 21 amino acids. This sequence joins TRBV7-6 and TRBJ2-3, with 10 bases that match TRBD2. The TCR comes from a human donor in a cohort sampled during active COVID-19. The sample taken for sequencing was peripheral blood. CDR3 protein: CASSYHPGTSDTQSITDTQYF. CDR3 DNA sequence: TGTGCCAGCAGCTATCACCCCGGGACTAGCGATACCCAGAGCATCACAGATACGCAGTATTTT.